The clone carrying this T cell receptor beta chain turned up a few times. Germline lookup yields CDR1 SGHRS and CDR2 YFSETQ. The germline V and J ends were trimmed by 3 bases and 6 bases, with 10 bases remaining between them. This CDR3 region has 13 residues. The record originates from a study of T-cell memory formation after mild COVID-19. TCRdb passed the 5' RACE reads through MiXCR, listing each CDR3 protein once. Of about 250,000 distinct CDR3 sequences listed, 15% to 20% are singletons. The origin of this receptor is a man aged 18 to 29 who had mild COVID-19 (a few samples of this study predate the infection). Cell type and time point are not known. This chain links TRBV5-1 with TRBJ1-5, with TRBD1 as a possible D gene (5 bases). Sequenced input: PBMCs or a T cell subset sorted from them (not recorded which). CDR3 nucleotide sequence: TGCGCCAGCAGCTCCGACGGGGGTCAGCCCCAGCATTTT. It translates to CASSSDGGQPQHF.